The clone carrying this TCR beta chain was recorded at least ten times. Isolation of PBMCs was performed on 8.5 to 10 ml fresh peripheral blood. This entry belongs to a study of T cells in Graves' hyperthyroidism and ophthalmopathy. Germline CDR1 reads LGHNT; CDR2 reads FRNRAP. There are 14 residues in the CDR3. V gave up 1 base and J gave up 1 base, with 7 bases separating them. There were TCR beta CDR3 regions amplified from RNA transcripts. Carried out on the TCR CDR3, a first-round RT-PCR used the HTBI primer set. TCRdb recomputed calls from the multiplex PCR reads with MiXCR, one row per CDR3 protein. This sample has about 590,000 distinct CDR3 sequences, with 15% to 19% found just once.

The chain recombines TRBV12-5 with TRBJ1-1; D is ambiguous. Sequences were obtained from blood. This TCR came from a woman aged 25 to 39 with Graves' hyperthyroidism. The CDR3 coding sequence is TGTGCTAGTGGTTTGGATCTGACGAACACTGAAGCTTTCTTT. Translated, it gives CASGLDLTNTEAFF.